This T cell receptor beta chain came from a study of cytomegalovirus exposure and HLA in healthy donors. Broader study findings: In a later analysis, HLA-associated TCR beta chains were more clonally expanded than equally common others.

The V and J ends lost 8 bases and 2 bases, in that order; junction bases with no gene match: 8. CDR1 is LNHDA and CDR2 is SQIVND in the germline V gene (reference sequence). There are 14 residues in the CDR3. This clone was recorded only once. The antigen is unknown. The primer mix had 60 Vbeta and 13 Jbeta primers. Original methodology: Per a later analysis, the number of unique TCR beta chains was roughly 80 million, of which about 11 million were shared. The protocol was immunoSEQ multiplex PCR, while the TCRdb copy is restricted to in-frame clones and leaves out a portion. V and J calls and clone size are those listed in that table; D and trimming were worked out from the DNA. The sample shows about 150,000 clones, around 80% of them seen only once. Donors showed nominal health when sampled, although they likely had unrecorded immune exposures.

V gene TRBV19 combines with J gene TRBJ2-7; TRBD1 matches at 8 bases. The specimen was PBMCs. The TCR comes from a man younger than 45 in good health and CMV-seropositive. DNA for the CDR3: TGTGCCAGTGGACGACCGGGACAGGCCTACGAGCAGTACTTC. Amino acid sequence: CASGRPGQAYEQYF.